This TCR beta chain is drawn from a study of OX40 agonist ivuxolimab in advanced cancers. Study context: Having had anti-PD-1, anti-PD-L1 or anti-CTLA-4 therapy before was allowed, and over 35% had some.

General observations from the study: Relative to CD4+, CD8+ T cells held more expanded clones on average.

This clone was seen more than once but under ten times. Its antigen remains unidentified. The CDR3 extends over 14 amino acids. Germline CDR1 MDHEN, CDR2 SYDVKM. The junction had 2 bases not matched to a gene; V was cut back by 8 bases and J by 1 base. The data were produced by immunoSEQ multiplex PCR, yet TCRdb's version contains in-frame clones alone and is incomplete. The sample consists of about 83,000 clones, 91% of them appearing once. The specimen was CD4+ or CD8+ T cells sorted from blood, collected in a trial of the OX40 agonist ivuxolimab. The chain links TRBV28 to TRBJ1-5; TRBD1 agrees at 10 bases. The origin of this receptor is an adult with an advanced solid tumor such as melanoma, head and neck, liver or kidney cancer. The CDR3 here is CASRDRGSNQPQHF. As DNA, the CDR3 is TGTGCCAGCCGGGACAGGGGCAGCAATCAGCCCCAGCATTTT. Based on the CDR3 plus reference TRBV28 and TRBJ1-5, the full variable domain is DVKVTQSSRYLVKRTGEKVFLECVQDMDHENMFWYRQDPGLGLRLIYFSYDVKMKEKGDIPEGYSVSREKKERFSLILESASTNQTSMYLCASRDRGSNQPQHFGDGTRLSIL.